The clone carrying this TCR beta chain was recorded at least ten times. Its antigen remains unknown. These data belong to a study of CD8 T cells in ankylosing spondylitis. The study, taken as a whole, reports: Matched synovial fluid from ankylosing spondylitis patients was reported to be enriched for disease-linked clones. A motif of 7 or 8 highly homologous TCR beta variants was seen as apparently characteristic of ankylosing spondylitis blood. A CD8+ phenotype characterized the disease-linked clones, which were relatively rare in peripheral blood.

By quantitative 5'-RACE with molecular barcodes, the TCR beta libraries were made. Via MiXCR, TCRdb re-called the 5' RACE reads, giving one row per CDR3 protein. This repertoire shows about 260,000 distinct CDR3 sequences, around 25% found once; its top ten account for approximately 0.61%. In germline, CDR1 is MNHNS, CDR2 SASEGT. This CDR3 is built from 16 residues. V lost 6 bases, J lost 6 bases, and 14 bases stayed unmatched. The sequence came from a male donor with ankylosing spondylitis or in good health (not recorded which). The J gene is TRBJ2-7, the V gene TRBV6-1; 10 bases align to TRBD1. Sequenced input: blood, either unsorted or a sorted T cell fraction (not recorded which). The CDR3 is CASRPLTGTGVVEQYF. In nucleotides, the CDR3 is TGTGCCAGCAGACCCTTGACCGGGACAGGGGTGGTCGAGCAGTACTTC.